Sequencing of this TCR beta chain was carried out in a study of blood T cell repertoires in COVID-19. Study in general: Sample material is recorded as cDNA or gDNA derived from T cells, B-cell-depleted T cells, or PBMCs.

CDR1 and CDR2 from the germline V gene are SGHDN and FVKESK. V gave up 0 bases and J gave up 10 bases, with 19 bases separating them. CDR3 length: 17 amino acids. This table comes from immunoSEQ multiplex PCR, and its TCRdb copy is limited to in-frame clones, with some not included. The table includes around 200,000 clones, about four fifths detected once. The chain links TRBV14 to TRBJ1-6; D is undetermined. The sequence was collected from a woman between 45 and 60 years old with acute or convalescent COVID-19. Specimen: peripheral blood. In DNA, the CDR3 is TGTGCCAGCAGCCAAGATGCGGTCTTGAGAGGAGAGTCACCCCTCCACTTT. Translating gives CASSQDAVLRGESPLHF.